This T cell receptor (beta chain) was captured by sequencing in a study of cytomegalovirus exposure and HLA in healthy donors. General observations from the study: Most subjects had HLA-A and HLA-B alleles reportedly predicted accurately by TCR beta sequences. Whilst most TCR sequences proved rare, a subset of public TCRs occurred across many donors.

With V trimmed by 4 bases and J by 6 bases, 6 bases remained unmatched. Germline CDR1 reads SGHRS; CDR2 reads YFSETQ. CDR3 length: 14 amino acids. Though probably carrying unrecorded immune exposures, donors were nominally healthy at sampling. PCR primers comprised 60 Vbeta and 13 Jbeta primers. Measured with immunoSEQ multiplex PCR; TCRdb has only the in-frame clones, and not every one. Altogether around 100,000 clones are present, 65% to 80% being singletons, with the ten largest covering roughly 4.9%. Regarding this clone: Its target is not known.

The chain couples TRBV5-1 to TRBJ2-2, with 7 bases matching TRBD2. The clonotype comes from a female donor in good health and CMV-seropositive. Sequencing was carried out using PBMCs. The CDR3 DNA sequence: TGCGCCAGCAGCGCGAGCGGGGCACCCGGGGAGCTGTTTTTT. Translated: CASSASGAPGELFF.